One sample yielded the 29 T cell receptor beta chains listed below, sequenced in a study of blood T cells in healthy people across ages (dated by TCRdb to the mid-2010s). Library method: 5' RACE. The sequencer was an Illumina HiSeq 2500. The second PCR ran for roughly 7 to 12 cycles and used a J-beta primer mix along with a sample-barcoded 5' primer. The public reads were reanalyzed by TCRdb: fastp trimming at Q25, MiXCR alignment, in-frame beta chains only. Every CDR3 protein is listed once, alongside the most common genes and DNA of its rows. For this sample there are some 1.5 million distinct CDR3 sequences; 35% to 45% appear just once. Over 3.5% of the sample is in the top ten clones. Sequencing was carried out using blood. These receptors all stem from a woman under 30 in good health.

V is TRBV27 and J is TRBJ1-2, with 10 nucleotides matching TRBD1. Germline assignment: CDR1 MNHEY and CDR2 SMNVEV (reference sequence). Trimming cost V 6 bases and J 7 bases; bases outside gene matches: 8. This CDR3 spans 14 amino acids. CDR3 region: CASRQDRGSGGYTF. CDR3 bases: TGTGCCAGCAGACAGGACAGGGGGTCTGGTGGCTACACCTTC.

In this sample, this clonotype turned up a few times. The chain links TRBV7-2 to TRBJ2-1; TRBD2 matches 10 bases. Germline V gene sequence: CDR1 SGHTA, CDR2 FQGNSA. J gave up 2 bases and V 2 bases, and 9 bases lay outside the gene matches. This CDR3 is 18 amino acids long. The CDR3 spells CASSLRYGLAVTYNEQFF. The CDR3 DNA sequence: TGTGCCAGCAGCTTACGGTATGGACTAGCGGTAACCTACAATGAGCAGTTCTTC.

The chain combines TRBV7-9 with TRBJ2-3; maybe TRBD1 (5 bases). CDR1 SEHNR and CDR2 FQNEAQ come from the germline V gene (reference sequence). V was pared by 5 bases and J by 4 bases, with 13 bases between. This CDR3 is built from 14 residues. The CDR3 coding sequence is TGTGCCAGCAGCCAAAACAGGTCCCCAGATACGCAGTATTTT. Amino acids: CASSQNRSPDTQYF.

The chain recombines TRBV19 with TRBJ1-1; maybe TRBD1 (6 bases). V gave up 5 bases and J gave up 5 bases, with 12 bases separating them. This CDR3 is built from 13 residues. The V gene's germline CDR1 is LNHDA and CDR2 SQIVND (reference sequence). The CDR3 nucleotides read TGTGCCAGTAGTTTCACAGGGCTAACTGAAGCTTTCTTT. Translated, it gives CASSFTGLTEAFF.

V is TRBV2 and J is TRBJ2-5; D is unclear. The CDR3 length is 13 residues. V lost 5 bases, J lost 5 bases, and 12 bases lay in between. Germline values: CDR1 SNHLY, CDR2 FYNNEI. The CDR3 DNA reads as TGTGCCAGCAGTCGTGGGTCGGCGGAGACCCAGTACTTC. It translates to CASSRGSAETQYF.

About this clonotype itself: One junction end does not reproduce the germline sequence, and a read error may be involved. This chain joins TRBV6-4 and TRBJ2-1; 9 bases fit TRBD2. The CDR3 extends over 15 amino acids. Germline assignment: CDR1 MRHNA and CDR2 SNTAGT. Here the CDR3 DNA reads TGTGCCAGCAGTGAAGGCACTAGCGGGTTCAATGAGCTGTTCTTC. This sequence encodes CASSEGTSGFNELFF.

The chain carries TRBV4-1 and TRBJ1-4; 9 bases line up with TRBD1. Germline V gene lookup returns CDR1 MGHRA and CDR2 YSYEKL. The CDR3 extends over 18 amino acids. J was trimmed by 6 bases and V by 7 bases; bases with no gene match: 18. The CDR3 sequence is CASTRAGQGGGEDEKLFF. CDR3 bases: TGCGCCAGCACCCGGGCGGGACAGGGAGGCGGGGAAGATGAAAAACTGTTTTTT.

This sequence joins TRBV7-2 and TRBJ1-5, with D hard to call. CDR1 is SGHTA and CDR2 is FQGNSA in the germline V gene. This CDR3 contains 16 residues. The V gene lost 0 bases and the J gene lost 3 bases, with 12 bases spanning the gap. In DNA form, the CDR3 reads TGTGCCAGCAGCTTAGCTGGGGTGAGGGTCAATCAGCCCCAGCATTTT. This gives the protein CASSLAGVRVNQPQHF.

The chain is built from TRBV29-1 and TRBJ2-7; D unresolved. Germline CDR1 is SQVTM and CDR2 is ANQGSEA. The V end lost 4 bases, the J end lost 2 bases, and 15 bases lay between the germline ends. CDR3 length: 14 amino acids. In nucleotides, the CDR3 is TGCAGCGTTGTAGGCCCCCACAAAGCCTACGAGCAGTACTTC. Translation: CSVVGPHKAYEQYF.

The chain is built from TRBV20-1 and TRBJ1-2; 9 bases map to TRBD1. There are 16 residues in the CDR3. CDR1 is DFQATT and CDR2 is SNEGSKA in the germline V gene (reference sequence). V trimming: 6 bases; J trimming: 4 bases; junction bases outside the gene matches: 15. CDR3: CSAIPSQGARGYGYTF. The CDR3 DNA reads as TGCAGTGCCATCCCCTCACAGGGGGCGAGAGGCTATGGCTACACCTTC.

V gene TRBV20-1 combines with J gene TRBJ2-1, with 7 bases that match TRBD1. Per the germline V gene, CDR1 is DFQATT and CDR2 is SNEGSKA (reference sequence). Trimming took 2 bases from V and 6 from J; bases not matched to a gene: 7. The length of the CDR3 is 14 residues. The CDR3 bases are TGCAGTGCTAGAAGGACAGGACACGTCAATGAGCAGTTCTTC. Translation: CSARRTGHVNEQFF.

The chain couples TRBV11-2 to TRBJ2-1, with TRBD1 as a possible D gene (5 bases). The J call may be faulty, since TRBJ2-7 better matches the DNA end. The CDR3 sequence is 18 residues long. Germline CDR1 SGHAT, CDR2 FQNNGV. CDR3 nucleotides: TGTGCCAGCAGCTTAAAATCCCTATACAGGAGCTCCTACAATGAGCAGTACTTC. Amino acids: CASSLKSLYRSSYNEQYF.

V gene TRBV10-3 combines with J gene TRBJ1-1, with TRBD1 matching 12 bases. CDR3 length: 15 amino acids. Looked up from germline, CDR1 is ENHRY and CDR2 is SYGVKD. V was clipped by 2 bases and J by 6 bases; unmatched bases: 4. The CDR3 DNA sequence: TGTGCCATCAGTGAGGGGACAGGGGGCACCTCTGAAGCTTTCTTT. This gives the protein CAISEGTGGTSEAFF.

The chain carries TRBV7-9 and TRBJ2-7; TRBD2 agrees at 10 bases. V dropped 0 bases and J dropped 7; count of bases not matched to a gene: 12. Germline CDR1 SEHNR, CDR2 FQNEAQ (reference sequence). This CDR3 has 17 amino acids. The chain's CDR3 is CASSLAAGAGGYNEQYF. Written as DNA, the CDR3 is TGTGCCAGCAGCTTAGCGGCGGGAGCGGGAGGGTACAATGAGCAGTACTTC.

On this clonotype itself: The junction departs from the called germline gene at one end, perhaps through a read error. The chain carries TRBV2 and TRBJ2-7, with 11 bases matching TRBD2. CDR1 is SNHLY, CDR2 FYNNEI, per germline. The length of the CDR3 is 14 residues. The CDR3 here is CASIENGLAGGAYF. In DNA, the CDR3 is TGTGCCAGCATTGAAAATGGGCTAGCGGGGGGAGCGTACTTC. Full variable domain (missing parts from reference TRBV2 and TRBJ2-7): EPEVTQTPSHQVTQMGQEVILRCVPISNHLYFYWYRQILGQKVEFLVSFYNNEISEKSEIFDDQFSVERPDGSNFTLKIRSTKLEDSAMYFCASIENGLAGGAYFGPGTRLTVT.

This clonotype showed up just once. This chain connects TRBV2 to TRBJ2-3; possible D gene TRBD1, 5 bases. Trimming took off 5 bases at V and 0 bases at J, with 12 bases between the two ends. The CDR3 covers 15 residues. The germline gives CDR1 SNHLY, CDR2 FYNNEI. CDR3 bases: TGTGCCAGCAGTCCAGGGCACCCTAGCACAGATACGCAGTATTTT. Translated: CASSPGHPSTDTQYF.

This clonotype has more than one count but fewer than ten. The rearrangement uses TRBV7-9 and TRBJ2-7, with D unresolved. The germline V gene has CDR1 SEHNR and CDR2 FQNEAQ (reference sequence). CDR3 size: 12 residues. V lost 9 bases, J lost 2 bases, and 11 bases lay in between. CDR3 sequence (DNA): TGTGCCAGTATGGGCCATACCTACGAGCAGTACTTC. Its protein product is CASMGHTYEQYF.

The chain has TRBV7-2 and TRBJ2-5; 8 positions match TRBD1. The J call is uncertain, as TRBJ2-7 better fits the DNA end. Germline-derived CDR1 and CDR2 are SGHTA and FQGNSA. The CDR3 is 16 amino acids. The CDR3 DNA is TGTGCCAGCAGCTTAGCGGAGACAGGGGACCCCTACGAGCAGTACTTC. Translation gives CASSLAETGDPYEQYF.

V usage is TRBV7-2 and J usage is TRBJ2-1; 8 positions match TRBD2. This CDR3 contains 16 residues. Germline V gene data show CDR1 as SGHTA and CDR2 as FQGNSA. V was clipped by 1 base and J by 12 bases; unmatched bases: 14. The CDR3 is CASSLGFSGGAGVQFF. The CDR3 DNA reads TGTGCCAGCAGCTTAGGATTCAGCGGGGGCGCCGGGGTGCAGTTCTTC.

The J gene is TRBJ1-1, the V gene TRBV7-2; D is ambiguous. The ends were cut back, 5 bases at V and 1 base at J, with 11 bases in the middle. There are 14 residues in the CDR3. Germline-derived CDR1 and CDR2 are SGHTA and FQGNSA. The CDR3 DNA reads as TGTGCCAGCAGCCCCGTGCGGGGGAACACTGAAGCTTTCTTT. It yields the protein CASSPVRGNTEAFF.

This clonotype has just a few counts. V gene TRBV20-1 combines with J gene TRBJ1-2; no clear D gene. V lost 1 base, J lost 5 bases, and 8 bases lay in between. CDR1 is DFQATT, CDR2 SNEGSKA, per germline (reference sequence). This CDR3 has 12 amino acids. The CDR3 loop is CSARVAVYGYTF. The CDR3 bases are TGCAGTGCTAGAGTTGCTGTTTATGGCTACACCTTC.

The chain couples TRBV5-1 to TRBJ2-5; 9 bases match TRBD2. CDR1 and CDR2 (germline): SGHRS, YFSETQ. The CDR3 has 16 amino acids. The V gene end was trimmed by 4 bases and the J gene end by 5 bases; junction bases not matched to a gene: 12. In DNA form, the CDR3 reads TGCGCCAGCAGCCCCTCGGCAGTAGCGGGAGTCGAGACCCAGTACTTC. This translates into CASSPSAVAGVETQYF.

The V call is TRBV3-1, the J call TRBJ2-7, with TRBD2 matching over 7 bases. The germline V gene encodes CDR1 LGHDT and CDR2 YNNKEL (reference sequence). The CDR3 is 16 amino acids. The J segment lost 5 bases and the V segment lost 2 bases, leaving 12 bases of the junction unmatched. DNA for the CDR3: TGTGCCAGCAGCCAAAAGGGTCCGGGAGGTCGGGACGAGCAGTACTTC. Its protein product is CASSQKGPGGRDEQYF.

The V and J genes are TRBV20-1 and TRBJ2-7; D remains unclear. The germline gives CDR1 DFQATT, CDR2 SNEGSKA (reference sequence). V shed 3 bases and J shed 7 bases, with 13 bases lying between them. The CDR3 spans 12 residues. The CDR3 DNA reads TGCAGTGCTAGGCCTGGGGTGCATGAGCAGTACTTC. Its translation is CSARPGVHEQYF.

The rearrangement links TRBV12-3 or TRBV12-4 to TRBJ2-2; no firm D call. CDR3 length: 12 residues. Trimming cost V 1 base and J 9 bases, with 6 bases left between them. The CDR3 coding sequence is TGTGCCAGCAGTTTAGACGGGTGGGAGCTGTTTTTT. Encoded protein: CASSLDGWELFF.

A remark on this clonotype: It is likely a read error, because the conserved phenylalanine at the end of the CDR3 is missing. The rearrangement links TRBV12-3 or TRBV12-4 to TRBJ2-1, with D hard to call. CDR3 length: 12 residues. V dropped 7 bases and J dropped 8 bases, with 12 bases sitting between them. The CDR3 bases are TGTGCCAGCACGCGACATCGGGATGAGCAGTTCTTA. Residues: CASTRHRDEQFL.

This chain uses TRBV7-2 with TRBJ2-7; D gene ambiguous. The ends were cut back, 1 base at V and 1 base at J, with 8 bases in the middle. In germline, CDR1 is SGHTA, CDR2 FQGNSA. CDR3 length: 14 residues. The CDR3 here is CASSLDPESYEQYF. The CDR3 DNA reads as TGTGCCAGCAGCTTAGATCCCGAATCCTACGAGCAGTACTTC.

In DNA form, the CDR3 reads TGCAGTGCTAACTCCCTCCTTCCTCAAGGGCACTACTACGAGCAGTACTTC. Its protein product is CSANSLLPQGHYYEQYF. This rearrangement joins TRBV20-1 to TRBJ2-7; D not resolved. This CDR3 is built from 17 residues. Trimming removed 4 bases at V and 3 bases at J, with 25 bases between. The germline gives CDR1 DFQATT, CDR2 SNEGSKA (reference sequence).

CDR3 in DNA: TGTGCCAGCAGCGCCGCCGGGACGGGTGGAAACACCATATATTTT. It encodes CASSAAGTGGNTIYF. V is TRBV7-2 and J is TRBJ1-3, with TRBD1 as a possible D gene (5 bases). The CDR3 runs 15 residues. V was cut by 5 bases and J by 3 bases, with 14 bases left in between. Germline CDR1 and CDR2: SGHTA and FQGNSA.